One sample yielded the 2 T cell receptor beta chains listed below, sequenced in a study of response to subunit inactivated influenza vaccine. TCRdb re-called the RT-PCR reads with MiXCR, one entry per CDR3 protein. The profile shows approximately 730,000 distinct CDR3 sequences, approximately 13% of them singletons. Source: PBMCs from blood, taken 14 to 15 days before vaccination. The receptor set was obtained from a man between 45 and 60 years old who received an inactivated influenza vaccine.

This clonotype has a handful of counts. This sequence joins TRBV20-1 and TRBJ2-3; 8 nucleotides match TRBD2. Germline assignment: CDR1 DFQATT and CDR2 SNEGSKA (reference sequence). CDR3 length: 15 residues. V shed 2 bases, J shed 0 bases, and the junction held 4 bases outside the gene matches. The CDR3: CSARSIAGSTDTQYF. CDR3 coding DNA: TGCAGTGCTAGATCGATAGCGGGAAGCACAGATACGCAGTATTTT.

CDR3 sequence: CASSLLSRGLGEKLFF. DNA of the CDR3: TGTGCCAGCAGCTTACTTTCCAGGGGACTGGGGGAAAAACTGTTTTTT. V is TRBV11-2 and J is TRBJ1-4, with a weak D call TRBD1 (6 bases). Germline values: CDR1 SGHAT, CDR2 FQNNGV. There are 16 residues in the CDR3. V gave up 2 bases and J gave up 8 bases, with 18 bases separating them.